The 10 T cell receptor beta chains below all came from one sample that was sequenced in a study of neurological immune-mediated disorders. MiXCR, run by TCRdb on the 5' RACE reads, gives a single entry per CDR3 protein. Of roughly 89,000 distinct CDR3 sequences listed, 2% to 3% are singletons. Sequencing was carried out using PBMCs. All receptors come from a woman between 25 and 40 years old with multiple sclerosis.

The table lists this clonotype with many counts. The chain is built from TRBV20-1 and TRBJ1-1, with a possible D match to TRBD1 (6 bases). CDR1 is DFQATT and CDR2 is SNEGSKA in the germline V gene (reference sequence). The CDR3 sequence is 12 residues long. This CDR3 reads CKTPGGHTEAFF. DNA of the CDR3: TGCAAAACCCCGGGGGGGCACACTGAAGCTTTCTTT.

This clonotype showed up many times. The J gene is TRBJ2-5, the V gene TRBV7-2; TRBD2 agrees at 10 bases. Germline V gene sequence: CDR1 SGHTA, CDR2 FQGNSA. V trimming: 8 bases; J trimming: 5 bases; junction bases outside the gene matches: 2. This CDR3 is 12 amino acids long. CDR3 in amino acids: CASQAGGETQYF. The CDR3 bases are TGTGCCAGCCAAGCGGGAGGGGAGACCCAGTACTTC.

This clonotype came up many times. This chain connects TRBV28 to TRBJ2-3; 9 bases align to TRBD2. The CDR3 contains 16 residues. The trim removed 4 bases at V and 1 base at J, leaving 6 bases unmatched. Germline lookup yields CDR1 MDHEN and CDR2 SYDVKM. This chain's CDR3 is CASSSLLAGGTDTQYF. In nucleotides, the CDR3 is TGTGCCAGCAGTTCACTACTAGCGGGCGGCACAGATACGCAGTATTTT.

This clonotype was observed many times. J is TRBJ2-1 and V is TRBV20-1; D ambiguous. The germline V and J ends were trimmed by 0 bases and 10 bases, with 10 bases remaining between them. CDR1 and CDR2 (germline): DFQATT, SNEGSKA (reference sequence). This CDR3 spans 12 amino acids. CDR3 amino acids: CSARDPPTEQFF. DNA of the CDR3: TGCAGTGCTAGAGATCCCCCCACGGAGCAGTTCTTC.

This clonotype has a count of ten or more. This chain connects TRBV3-1 to TRBJ2-6; D gene ambiguous. The V gene lost 2 bases and the J gene lost 0 bases, with 5 bases spanning the gap. Per germline, CDR1 LGHDT and CDR2 YNNKEL (reference sequence). CDR3 length: 15 residues. The CDR3 DNA sequence: TGTGCCAGCAGCCAAATATACTCTGGGGCCAACGTCCTGACTTTC. Its protein product is CASSQIYSGANVLTF.

There are many counts of this clonotype. The chain has TRBV27 and TRBJ2-2; D call uncertain. V was clipped by 4 bases and J by 1 base, with 4 bases between them. This CDR3 has 13 amino acids. Germline CDR1 and CDR2: MNHEY and SMNVEV (reference sequence). The DNA for the CDR3 is TGTGCCAGCAGTTCACTGAACACCGGGGAGCTGTTTTTT. Residues: CASSSLNTGELFF.

This clonotype was detected ten times or more. The J gene is TRBJ2-1, the V gene TRBV19; 7 nucleotides agree with TRBD2. Germline CDR1 reads LNHDA; CDR2 reads SQIVND (reference sequence). V shed 11 bases and J 2 bases; nucleotides not matched to a gene: 6. This CDR3 contains 13 residues. CDR3 DNA sequence: TGTGCCGTATCTAGCGGACCCTACAATGAGCAGTTCTTC. It translates to CAVSSGPYNEQFF.

This clonotype was found many times. The V and J genes are TRBV7-9 and TRBJ1-1; D not resolved. The germline V gene has CDR1 SEHNR and CDR2 FQNEAQ (reference sequence). This CDR3 is built from 12 residues. V lost 5 bases to trimming and J lost 1 base, with 5 bases between them. The CDR3 nucleotides read TGTGCCAGCAGCCCTTGGAACACTGAAGCTTTCTTT. Translating gives CASSPWNTEAFF.

This clonotype was seen at least ten times. The chain links TRBV6-6 to TRBJ2-7; a possible D gene is TRBD1 (6 bases). From germline, CDR1 is MNHNY and CDR2 SVGAGI (reference sequence). Trimming stripped 5 bases from V and 2 bases from J, with 10 bases between. The CDR3 runs to 13 residues. CDR3 amino acids: CASSGQFPYEQYF. CDR3 in DNA: TGTGCCAGCAGTGGACAGTTTCCCTACGAGCAGTACTTC.

This clonotype was observed a few times. This rearrangement joins TRBV20-1 to TRBJ2-7; 8 bases map to TRBD2. CDR3 length: 14 residues. CDR1 and CDR2 (germline): DFQATT, SNEGSKA (reference sequence). V trimming: 6 bases; J trimming: 1 base; junction bases outside the gene matches: 8. CDR3 residues: CSAPRGAGSYEQYF. CDR3 nucleotides: TGCAGTGCCCCGCGGGGGGCAGGTTCCTACGAGCAGTACTTC.